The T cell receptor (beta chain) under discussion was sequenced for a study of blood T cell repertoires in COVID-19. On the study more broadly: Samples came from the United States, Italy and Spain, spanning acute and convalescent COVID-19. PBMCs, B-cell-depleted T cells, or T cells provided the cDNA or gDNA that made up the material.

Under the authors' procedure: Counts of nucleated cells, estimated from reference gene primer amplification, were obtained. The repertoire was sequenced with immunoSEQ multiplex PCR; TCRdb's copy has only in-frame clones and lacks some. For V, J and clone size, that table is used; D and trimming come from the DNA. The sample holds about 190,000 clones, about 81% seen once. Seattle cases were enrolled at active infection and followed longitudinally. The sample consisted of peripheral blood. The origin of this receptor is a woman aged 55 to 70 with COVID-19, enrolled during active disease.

The CDR3 region has the DNA TGTGCCACCAGTCCGGACAGGGGCCTACTGGAGACCCAGTACTTC. This gives the protein CATSPDRGLLETQYF. The chain couples TRBV24-1 to TRBJ2-5, with 9 bases matching TRBD1. The germline gives CDR1 KGHDR, CDR2 SFDVKD. V shed 6 bases, J shed 5 bases, and the junction held 9 bases outside the gene matches. The CDR3 has 15 residues.